This T cell receptor beta chain was profiled in a study of blood T cell repertoires in COVID-19. Germline lookup yields CDR1 SGDLS and CDR2 YYNGEE. The CDR3 covers 14 residues. After removal of 3 bases from V and 2 bases from J, the junction contained 4 bases not matched to a gene. Per the original methods: It was from reference gene primer amplification that nucleated cell counts were estimated. The data were produced by immunoSEQ multiplex PCR, yet TCRdb's version contains in-frame clones alone and is incomplete. The V and J calls and clone size come from that table; D and trimming were worked out from the DNA. The sample carries about 100,000 clones, around 89% recorded once.

The sequenced sample was peripheral blood. This sequence was found in a woman older than 75 with acute or convalescent COVID-19. The chain couples TRBV9 to TRBJ2-5; TRBD2 agrees at 7 bases. The CDR3, as DNA: TGTGCCAGCAGCGCTTCTAGCGGTCAAGAGACCCAGTACTTC. This gives the protein CASSASSGQETQYF.